The sequence of this T cell receptor beta chain was determined in a study of T-cell reconstitution after alpha-beta-depleted transplantation in children (dated by TCRdb to 2016 to 2017). Notes on the research overall: Using TCR repertoire profiling, the study followed T-cell immune reconstitution in a quantitative way in children after TCRalphabeta/CD19-depleted allogeneic hematopoietic cell transplantation.

To prepare the library, PCR was applied. Sequencing used an Illumina HiSeq 2500. TCR library preparation used molecular barcoding, with unique molecular identifiers applied to normalize quantification of the TCRbeta repertoire. The public reads were reprocessed in TCRdb via fastp at Q25 and MiXCR, keeping in-frame beta chains. Each CDR3 protein gets just one entry, which takes the most common genes and DNA from the rows behind it. The sample includes approximately 500,000 distinct CDR3 sequences, with more than 9% observed a single time. The ten largest clones add up to about 2.1% of the sample. Relative to germline, V is 1 base shorter and J is 4 bases shorter, with 5 bases between their ends. The germline V gene specifies SGHRS as CDR1 and YFSETQ as CDR2. Inclusive of the bounding cysteine and phenylalanine, the CDR3 is 12 residues long. Kept here is only the CDR3 DNA, which spans 36 bases and is read in frame from base 1.

This specimen's treatment or condition label, per the study, means: allogeneic hematopoietic cell transplantation with graft depleted of TCRalphabeta T cells and CD19 B cells. The transplant recipients were children given TCRalphabeta/CD19-depleted allogeneic hematopoietic cell grafts. Findings and caveats that apply to the study as a whole: Hyperexpanded clone frequencies declined over subsequent months; after one year, T-cell counts and TCRbeta diversity were mostly attributed to newly produced T cells. Apparently early alphabetaT-cell count recovery about two months after transplant reportedly relied on only several hundred rapidly expanded clones derived from non-depleted graft cells. The high TCRbeta diversity at day 60 in some patients was ascribed to recipient T cells and intrathymic progenitors that had survived conditioning.

This clonotype occurred many times. Its antigen is still unknown. Base qualities are not provided; no much larger clone lies one nucleotide away. The sequencing used PBMCs, collected before TCRalphabeta/CD19-depleted stem cell transplant. The clonotype was recovered from a child aged 2 to 10 with inherited bone marrow failure, due to receive a stem cell transplant. The V gene is TRBV5-1 and the J gene is TRBJ1-2; no D gene is confidently identified. The DNA is as follows: TGCGCCAGCAGCTTGTGGGTCTATGGCTACACCTTC. This yields the protein CASSLWVYGYTF.